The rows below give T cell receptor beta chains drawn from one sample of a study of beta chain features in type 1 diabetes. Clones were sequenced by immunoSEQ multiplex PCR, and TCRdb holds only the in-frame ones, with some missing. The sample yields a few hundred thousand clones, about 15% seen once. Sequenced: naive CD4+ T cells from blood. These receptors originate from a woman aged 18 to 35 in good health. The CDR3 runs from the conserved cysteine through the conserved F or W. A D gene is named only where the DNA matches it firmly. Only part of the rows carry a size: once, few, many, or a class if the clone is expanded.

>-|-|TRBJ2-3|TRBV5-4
CASSLGKTPSTDTQYF
TGTGCCAGCAGCCTCGGGAAGACACCTAGCACAGATACGCAGTATTTT
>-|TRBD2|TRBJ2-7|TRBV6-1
CATSGLAENYEQYF
TGTGCCACCAGCGGACTAGCGGAAAACTACGAGCAGTACTTC
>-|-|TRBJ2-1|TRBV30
CAWSVLRLGGRGEQFF
TGTGCCTGGAGTGTACTTAGACTGGGAGGAAGGGGTGAGCAGTTCTTC
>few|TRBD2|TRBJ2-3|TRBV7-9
CASSPFRTSGPLSTDTQYF
TGTGCCAGCAGCCCTTTTCGGACTAGCGGCCCTTTATCCACAGATACGCAGTATTTT
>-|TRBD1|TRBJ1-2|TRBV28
CASSLGTGGYTF
TGTGCCAGCAGTTTGGGGACAGGAGGCTACACCTTC
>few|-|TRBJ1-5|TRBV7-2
CASSLDPSYNQPQHF
TGTGCCAGCAGCTTAGATCCTTCTTACAATCAGCCCCAGCATTTT
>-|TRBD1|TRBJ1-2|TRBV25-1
CASSEWGQGNYGYTF
TGTGCCAGCAGTGAATGGGGACAGGGGAACTATGGCTACACCTTC
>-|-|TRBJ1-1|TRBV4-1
CASSQSGKTVAFF
TGCGCCAGCAGCCAGTCAGGGAAAACAGTGGCTTTCTTT
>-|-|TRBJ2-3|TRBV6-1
CASSFATGNTGQYF
TGTGCCAGCAGTTTTGCGACTGGAAATACGGGGCAGTATTTT
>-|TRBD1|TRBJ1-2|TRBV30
CAWSPRGLGYTF
TGTGCCTGGAGTCCGAGGGGGCTCGGCTACACCTTC
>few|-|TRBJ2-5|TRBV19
CASSIMSFQETQYF
TGTGCCAGTAGTATCATGAGTTTCCAAGAGACCCAGTACTTC
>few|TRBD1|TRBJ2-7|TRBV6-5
CASRGTASYEQYF
TGTGCCAGCAGGGGGACAGCGTCCTACGAGCAGTACTTC
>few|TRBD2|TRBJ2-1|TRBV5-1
CASSPTSASYNEQFF
TGCGCCAGCAGCCCGACTAGCGCGTCCTACAATGAGCAGTTCTTC